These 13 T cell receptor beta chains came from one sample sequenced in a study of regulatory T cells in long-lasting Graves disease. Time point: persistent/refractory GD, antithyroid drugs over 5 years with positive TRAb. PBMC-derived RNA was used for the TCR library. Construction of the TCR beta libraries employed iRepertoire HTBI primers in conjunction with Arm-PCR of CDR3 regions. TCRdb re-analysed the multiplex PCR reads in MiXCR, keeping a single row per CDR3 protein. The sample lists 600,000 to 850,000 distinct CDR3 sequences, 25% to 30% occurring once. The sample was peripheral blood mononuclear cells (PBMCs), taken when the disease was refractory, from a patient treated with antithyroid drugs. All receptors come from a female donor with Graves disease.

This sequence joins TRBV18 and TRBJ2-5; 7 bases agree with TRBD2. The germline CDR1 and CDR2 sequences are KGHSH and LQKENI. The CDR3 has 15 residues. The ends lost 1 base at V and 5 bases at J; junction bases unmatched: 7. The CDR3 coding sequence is TGTGCCAGCTCACCACGTAGTGCGGGAGTGGAGACCCAGTACTTC. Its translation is CASSPRSAGVETQYF.

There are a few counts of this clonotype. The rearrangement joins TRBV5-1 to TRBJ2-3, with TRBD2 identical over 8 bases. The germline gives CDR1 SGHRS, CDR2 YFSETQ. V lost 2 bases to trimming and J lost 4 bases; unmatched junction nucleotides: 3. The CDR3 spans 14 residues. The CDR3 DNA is TGCGCCAGCAGCTTTAGCGGGACGGCAGATACGCAGTATTTT. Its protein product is CASSFSGTADTQYF. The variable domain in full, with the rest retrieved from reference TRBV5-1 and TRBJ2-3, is KAGVTQTPRYLIKTRGQQVTLSCSPISGHRSVSWYQQTPGQGLQFLFEYFSETQRNKGNFPGRFSGRQFSNSRSEMNVSTLELGDSALYLCASSFSGTADTQYFGPGTRLTVL.

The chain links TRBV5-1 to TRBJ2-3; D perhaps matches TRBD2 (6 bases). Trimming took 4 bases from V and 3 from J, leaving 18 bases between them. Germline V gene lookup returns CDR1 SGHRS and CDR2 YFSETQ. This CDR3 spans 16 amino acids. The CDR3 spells CASSPLTRESTDTQYF. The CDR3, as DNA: TGCGCCAGCAGCCCCCTGACCCGGGAGAGTACAGATACGCAGTATTTT.

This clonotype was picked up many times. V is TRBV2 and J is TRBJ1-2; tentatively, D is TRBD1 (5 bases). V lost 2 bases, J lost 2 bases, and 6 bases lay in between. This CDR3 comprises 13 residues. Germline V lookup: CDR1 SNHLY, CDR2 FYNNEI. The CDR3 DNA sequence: TGTGCCAGCAGTGAACCAGGGAACTATGGCTACACCTTC. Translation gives CASSEPGNYGYTF.

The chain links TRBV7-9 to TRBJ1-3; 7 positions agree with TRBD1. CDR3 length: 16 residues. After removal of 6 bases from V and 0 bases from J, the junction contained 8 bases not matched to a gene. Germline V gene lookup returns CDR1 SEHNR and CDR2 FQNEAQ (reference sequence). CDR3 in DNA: TGTGCCAGCAGGCCTACGGGACAGCTCTCTGGAAACACCATATATTTT. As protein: CASRPTGQLSGNTIYF.

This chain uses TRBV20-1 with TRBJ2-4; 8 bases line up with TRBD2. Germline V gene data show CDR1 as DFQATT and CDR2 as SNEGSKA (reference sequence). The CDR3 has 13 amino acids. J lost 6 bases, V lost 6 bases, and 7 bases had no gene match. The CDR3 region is CSALSGSRNIQYF. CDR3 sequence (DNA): TGCAGTGCCCTCAGCGGGAGTAGAAACATTCAGTACTTC.

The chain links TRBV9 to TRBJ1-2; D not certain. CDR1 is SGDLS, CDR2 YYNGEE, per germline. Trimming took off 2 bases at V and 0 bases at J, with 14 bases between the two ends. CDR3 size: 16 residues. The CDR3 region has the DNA TGTGCCAGCAGCGTCGTCTCGGGATCTGCTAACTATGGCTACACCTTC. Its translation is CASSVVSGSANYGYTF.

CDR3 DNA sequence: TGTGCCAGCAGTCTCATCCCAGGTGGTGAAAAACTGTTTTTT. Protein: CASSLIPGGEKLFF. The chain has TRBV7-9 and TRBJ1-4; D is uncertain. The CDR3 consists of 14 residues. Germline-derived CDR1 and CDR2 are SEHNR and FQNEAQ (reference sequence). V was clipped by 6 bases and J by 7 bases, with 15 bases between them.

The CDR3 nucleotides read TGTGCCATCAGTGAAGAAATAGGGACGGTGAACACTGAAGCTTTCTTT. Translation: CAISEEIGTVNTEAFF. V gene TRBV10-3 combines with J gene TRBJ1-1; D possibly corresponds to TRBD1 (5 bases). Germline V lookup: CDR1 ENHRY, CDR2 SYGVKD. Trimming took 3 bases from V and 0 from J, leaving 14 bases between them. The CDR3 is 16 amino acids.

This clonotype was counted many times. The CDR3 loop is CASSDRGLYTEAFF. The CDR3 DNA follows: TGTGCCAGCAGTGACAGGGGGCTGTACACTGAAGCTTTCTTT. This chain links TRBV2 with TRBJ1-1, with 8 bases that match TRBD1. The CDR3 has 14 amino acids. J was trimmed by 3 bases and V by 3 bases; bases with no gene match: 3. The germline V gene encodes CDR1 SNHLY and CDR2 FYNNEI.

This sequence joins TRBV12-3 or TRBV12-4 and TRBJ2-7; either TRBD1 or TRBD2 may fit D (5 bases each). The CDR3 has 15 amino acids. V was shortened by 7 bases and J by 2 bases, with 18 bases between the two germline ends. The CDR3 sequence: CASTPSGTPPYEQYF. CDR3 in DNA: TGTGCCAGCACTCCATCCGGGACGCCTCCCTACGAGCAGTACTTC.

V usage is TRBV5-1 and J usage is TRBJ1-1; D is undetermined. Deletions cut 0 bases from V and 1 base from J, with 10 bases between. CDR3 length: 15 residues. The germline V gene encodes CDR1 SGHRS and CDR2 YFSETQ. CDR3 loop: CASSLAPEPNTEAFF. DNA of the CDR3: TGCGCCAGCAGCTTGGCGCCAGAGCCGAACACTGAAGCTTTCTTT.

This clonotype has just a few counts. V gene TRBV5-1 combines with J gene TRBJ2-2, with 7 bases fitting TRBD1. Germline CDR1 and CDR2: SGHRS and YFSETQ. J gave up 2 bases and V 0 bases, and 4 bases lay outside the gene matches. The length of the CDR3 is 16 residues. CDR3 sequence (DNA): TGCGCCAGCAGCTTGGACAGGGGACATAACACCGGGGAGCTGTTTTTT. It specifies CASSLDRGHNTGELFF.